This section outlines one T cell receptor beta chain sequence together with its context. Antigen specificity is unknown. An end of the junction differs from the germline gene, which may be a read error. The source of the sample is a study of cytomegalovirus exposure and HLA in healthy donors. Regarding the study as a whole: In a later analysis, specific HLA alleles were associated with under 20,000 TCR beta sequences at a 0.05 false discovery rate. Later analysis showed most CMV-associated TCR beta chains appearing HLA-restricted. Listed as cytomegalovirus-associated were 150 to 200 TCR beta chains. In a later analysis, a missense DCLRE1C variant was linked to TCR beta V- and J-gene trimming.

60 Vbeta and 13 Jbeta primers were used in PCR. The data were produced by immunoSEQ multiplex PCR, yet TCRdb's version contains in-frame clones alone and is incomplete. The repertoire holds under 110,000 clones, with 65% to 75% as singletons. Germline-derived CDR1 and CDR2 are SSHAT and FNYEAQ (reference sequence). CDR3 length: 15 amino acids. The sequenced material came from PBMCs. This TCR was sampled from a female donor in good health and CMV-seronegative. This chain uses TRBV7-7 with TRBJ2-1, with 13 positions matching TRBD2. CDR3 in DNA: TGTGCTAGCAGCATCGGGACTAGCGGGATCTATGAGCAGTTCTTC. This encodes CASSIGTSGIYEQFF.